Each of the 3 T cell receptor beta chains below was sequenced from the same sample in a study of T cell responses to AZD1222 COVID-19 vaccine. Profiled with immunoSEQ multiplex PCR; TCRdb holds only in-frame clones, not every one. The sample lists 95,000 to 150,000 clones, 88% occurring once. The input for sequencing was peripheral blood, taken on day 0 of AZD1222 vaccination. Receptors were obtained from an adult in good health.

This chain connects TRBV4-2 to TRBJ2-7, with 10 positions matching TRBD2. V dropped 0 bases and J dropped 2; count of bases not matched to a gene: 7. The germline CDR1 and CDR2 sequences are LGHNA and YNFKEQ. This CDR3 is 17 amino acids long. In nucleotides, the CDR3 is TGTGCCAGCAGCCAAGATCATACTAGCGGGGCCCCCTACGAGCAGTACTTC. Residues: CASSQDHTSGAPYEQYF.

The V call is TRBV5-1, the J call TRBJ2-1; D gene ambiguous. CDR1 SGHRS and CDR2 YFSETQ come from the germline V gene. This CDR3 contains 14 residues. V shed 0 bases and J shed 7 bases, with 11 bases lying between them. The CDR3 nucleotides read TGCGCCAGCAGCTTGGATTACGGCCCAAATGAGCAGTTCTTC. Translation gives CASSLDYGPNEQFF.

In its sample, this clone is medium-sized (0.01 to 0.1%). The V call is TRBV6-4, the J call TRBJ2-3; weak D call: TRBD1 (5 bases). The germline V gene has CDR1 MRHNA and CDR2 SNTAGT. The V and J ends lost 3 bases and 4 bases respectively, with 14 bases between them. This CDR3 region has 15 residues. CDR3 bases: TGTGCCAGCAGTGAGGGGCGGTCAGACGCAGATACGCAGTATTTT. Translated: CASSEGRSDADTQYF.